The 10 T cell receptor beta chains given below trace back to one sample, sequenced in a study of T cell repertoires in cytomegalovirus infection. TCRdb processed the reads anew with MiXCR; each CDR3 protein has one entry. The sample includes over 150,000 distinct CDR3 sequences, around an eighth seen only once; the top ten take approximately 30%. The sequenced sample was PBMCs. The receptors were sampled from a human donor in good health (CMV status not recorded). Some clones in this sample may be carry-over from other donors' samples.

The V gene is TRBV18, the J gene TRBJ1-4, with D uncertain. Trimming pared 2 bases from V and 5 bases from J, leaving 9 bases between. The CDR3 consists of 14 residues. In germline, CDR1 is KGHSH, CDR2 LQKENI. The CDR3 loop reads CASSPTRSNEKLFF. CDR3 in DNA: TGTGCCAGCTCACCAACCCGTTCGAATGAAAAACTGTTTTTT. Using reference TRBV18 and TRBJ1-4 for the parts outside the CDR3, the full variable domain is NAGVMQNPRHLVRRRGQEARLRCSPMKGHSHVYWYRQLPEEGLKFMVYLQKENIIDESGMPKERFSAEFPKEGPSILRIQQVVRGDSAAYFCASSPTRSNEKLFFGSGTQLSVL.

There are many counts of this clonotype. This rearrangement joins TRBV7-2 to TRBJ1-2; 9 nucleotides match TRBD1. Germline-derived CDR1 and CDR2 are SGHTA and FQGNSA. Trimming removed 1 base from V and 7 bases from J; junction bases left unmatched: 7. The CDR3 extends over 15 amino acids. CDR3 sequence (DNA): TGTGCCAGCAGCTTAGAAGGGACAGGGTTGACTGGCTACACCTTC. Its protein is CASSLEGTGLTGYTF.

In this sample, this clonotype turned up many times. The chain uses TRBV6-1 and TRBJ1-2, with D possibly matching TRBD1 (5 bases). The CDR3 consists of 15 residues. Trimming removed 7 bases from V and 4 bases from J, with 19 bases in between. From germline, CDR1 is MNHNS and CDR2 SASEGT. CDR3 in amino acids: CASTRQGRGSYGYTF. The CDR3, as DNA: TGTGCCAGCACCCGGCAGGGAAGGGGTAGCTATGGCTACACCTTC.

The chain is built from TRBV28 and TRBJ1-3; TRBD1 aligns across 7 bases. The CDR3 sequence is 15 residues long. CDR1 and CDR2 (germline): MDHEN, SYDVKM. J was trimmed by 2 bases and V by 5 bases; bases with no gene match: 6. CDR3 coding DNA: TGTGCCAGCAGTCACGAAACAGGGGCTGGAAACACCATATATTTT. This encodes CASSHETGAGNTIYF.

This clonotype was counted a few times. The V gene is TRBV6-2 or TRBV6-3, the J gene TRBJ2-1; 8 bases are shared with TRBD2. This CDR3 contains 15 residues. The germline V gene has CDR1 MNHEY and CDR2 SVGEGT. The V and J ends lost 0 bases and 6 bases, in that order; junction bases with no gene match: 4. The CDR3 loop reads CASSYSGLASNEQFF. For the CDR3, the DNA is TGTGCCAGCAGTTACTCTGGACTAGCCTCCAATGAGCAGTTCTTC.

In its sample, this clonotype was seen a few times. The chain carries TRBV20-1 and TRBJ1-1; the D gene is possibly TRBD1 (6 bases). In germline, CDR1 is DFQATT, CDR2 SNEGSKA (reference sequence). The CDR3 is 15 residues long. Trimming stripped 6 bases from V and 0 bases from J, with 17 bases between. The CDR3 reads CSAKGGRFMNTEAFF. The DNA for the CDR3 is TGCAGTGCCAAGGGGGGCAGATTCATGAACACTGAAGCTTTCTTT.

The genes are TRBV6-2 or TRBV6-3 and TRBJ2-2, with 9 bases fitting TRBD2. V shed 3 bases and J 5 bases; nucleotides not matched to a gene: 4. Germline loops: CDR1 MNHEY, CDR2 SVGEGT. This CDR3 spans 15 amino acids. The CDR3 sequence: CASSYVAGVTGELFF. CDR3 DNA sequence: TGTGCCAGCAGTTATGTAGCGGGAGTAACCGGGGAGCTGTTTTTT.

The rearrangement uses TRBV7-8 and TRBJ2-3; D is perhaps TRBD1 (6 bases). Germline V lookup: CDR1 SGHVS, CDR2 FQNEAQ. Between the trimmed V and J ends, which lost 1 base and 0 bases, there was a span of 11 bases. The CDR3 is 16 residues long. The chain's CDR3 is CASSLGAGTSTDTQYF. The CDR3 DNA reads TGTGCCAGCAGCTTAGGAGCCGGGACAAGCACAGATACGCAGTATTTT.

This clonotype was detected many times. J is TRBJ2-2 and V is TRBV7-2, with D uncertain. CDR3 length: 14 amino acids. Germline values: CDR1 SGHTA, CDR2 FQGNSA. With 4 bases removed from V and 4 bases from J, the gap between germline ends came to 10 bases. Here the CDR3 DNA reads TGTGCCAGCAGCTCTGGCTTGAGCACCGGGGAGCTGTTTTTT. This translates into CASSSGLSTGELFF.

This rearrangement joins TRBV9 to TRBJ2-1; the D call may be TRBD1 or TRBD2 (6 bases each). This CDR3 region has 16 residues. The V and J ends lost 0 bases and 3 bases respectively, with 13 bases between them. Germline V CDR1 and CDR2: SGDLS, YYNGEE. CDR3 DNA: TGTGCCAGCAGCGTAGACGGAGGGGGGCTCTACAATGAGCAGTTCTTC. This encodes CASSVDGGGLYNEQFF.